This passage covers 25 T cell receptor beta chains from one sample sequenced in a study of cytomegalovirus exposure and HLA in healthy donors. It was with 60 Vbeta and 13 Jbeta primers that the PCR ran. Sequencing used immunoSEQ multiplex PCR; TCRdb keeps in-frame clones, though not all of them. The repertoire holds under 150,000 clones, just over 75% seen once, with 1.8% in the top ten. The sample taken for sequencing was PBMCs. Receptors were obtained from a woman between 45 and 60 years old in good health and CMV-seronegative.

The chain employs TRBV10-3 and TRBJ2-7, with a tentative D call TRBD2 (7 bases). Trimming took off 4 bases at V and 1 base at J, with 20 bases between the two ends. The germline V gene has CDR1 ENHRY and CDR2 SYGVKD. The CDR3 consists of 17 residues. CDR3 protein: CAISGYTGGGRSYEQYF. CDR3 nucleotide sequence: TGTGCCATCAGTGGATACACGGGGGGCGGCAGATCCTACGAGCAGTACTTC.

The chain has TRBV19 and TRBJ1-1, with D maybe TRBD1 (5 bases). The germline V and J ends were trimmed by 4 bases and 4 bases, with 19 bases remaining between them. There are 16 residues in the CDR3. Per germline, CDR1 LNHDA and CDR2 SQIVND (reference sequence). The CDR3 DNA follows: TGTGCCAGTAGTAGGCAGGGTAGGGGCGCGAGCACTGAAGCTTTCTTT. Amino acid sequence: CASSRQGRGASTEAFF.

The CDR3 sequence is CASRMRQYSNQPQHF. DNA of the CDR3: TGCGCCAGCAGGATGCGACAGTATAGCAATCAGCCCCAGCATTTT. The J gene is TRBJ1-5, the V gene TRBV23-1, with TRBD1 as a possible D gene (5 bases). TRBV23-1 is labeled an ORF, and its function is uncertain. V was shortened by 6 bases and J by 0 bases, with 12 bases between the two germline ends. CDR3 length: 15 residues.

V usage is TRBV5-1 and J usage is TRBJ1-1; possibly TRBD1 for D (5 bases). Germline V gene sequence: CDR1 SGHRS, CDR2 YFSETQ. This CDR3 spans 15 amino acids. Trimming pared 0 bases from V and 4 bases from J, leaving 13 bases between. The CDR3 DNA is TGCGCCAGCAGCTTGGTAGGGGATTGGGTCACTGAAGCTTTCTTT. Translation gives CASSLVGDWVTEAFF. The full variable domain, in which reference TRBV5-1 and TRBJ1-1 provide the parts outside the CDR3, is KAGVTQTPRYLIKTRGQQVTLSCSPISGHRSVSWYQQTPGQGLQFLFEYFSETQRNKGNFPGRFSGRQFSNSRSEMNVSTLELGDSALYLCASSLVGDWVTEAFFGQGTRLTVV.

This chain links TRBV10-1 with TRBJ2-7, with TRBD2 matching 16 bases. The V and J ends lost 6 bases and 1 base, in that order; junction bases with no gene match: 6. The CDR3 loop spans 17 amino acids. The V gene's germline CDR1 is WNHNN and CDR2 SYGVQD (reference sequence). The CDR3 sequence is CASSEGLAGGCSYEQYF. CDR3 nucleotide sequence: TGCGCCAGCAGCGAGGGACTAGCGGGGGGGTGTTCCTACGAGCAGTACTTC.

The chain joins TRBV18 to TRBJ1-1, with D tentatively TRBD1 (5 bases). Germline values: CDR1 KGHSH, CDR2 LQKENI. The CDR3 covers 15 residues. Trimming removed 0 bases at V and 5 bases at J, with 13 bases between. The CDR3 sequence: CASSPPWGRATEAFF. DNA for the CDR3: TGTGCCAGCTCACCACCGTGGGGGAGGGCAACTGAAGCTTTCTTT.

V usage is TRBV9 and J usage is TRBJ2-7; D is perhaps TRBD2 (6 bases). Trimming took 3 bases from V and 6 from J, leaving 13 bases between them. This CDR3 has 13 residues. CDR1 is SGDLS and CDR2 is YYNGEE in the germline V gene. The CDR3 region is CASSATLGGEQYF. As DNA, the CDR3 is TGTGCCAGCAGCGCAACTTTGGGGGGCGAGCAGTACTTC.

CDR3 nucleotides: TGTGCCAGCAGCGCCCGACCCCTGGACAGCGCGGGGGATACCCAGTACTTC. Its protein is CASSARPLDSAGDTQYF. The chain employs TRBV9 and TRBJ2-5; TRBD2 might be the D (7 bases). Germline V CDR1 and CDR2: SGDLS, YYNGEE. V was shortened by 3 bases and J by 8 bases, with 26 bases between the two germline ends. The CDR3 runs to 17 residues.

This chain links TRBV4-3 with TRBJ1-2; maybe TRBD1 (6 bases). Germline lookup yields CDR1 LGHNA and CDR2 YSLEER. Trimming removed 0 bases at V and 4 bases at J, with 21 bases between. This CDR3 spans 18 amino acids. CDR3 nucleotide sequence: TGCGCCAGCAGCCAAGAGGGGGCAGGCGGCGGGTTCCTCTATGGCTACACCTTC. Protein: CASSQEGAGGGFLYGYTF.

Remarks on this clone: The junction does not match germline at one end; this may be a read error. The V call is TRBV7-7, the J call TRBJ2-1; possible D gene TRBD1, 6 bases. The CDR3 contains 15 residues. Germline V CDR1 and CDR2: SSHAT, FNYEAQ (reference sequence). The CDR3 region is CASSLGGATNNEQFF. CDR3 DNA: TGTGCTAGCAGCTTAGGGGGAGCGACCAACAATGAGCAGTTCTTC.

V is TRBV2 and J is TRBJ2-5, with D possibly TRBD2 on 6 matching bases. CDR3 size: 14 residues. The germline V and J ends were trimmed by 8 bases and 3 bases, with 16 bases remaining between them. Looked up from germline, CDR1 is SNHLY and CDR2 is FYNNEI. In DNA form, the CDR3 reads TGTGCCAGCCTGTCCGGGACTTCGAAAGAGACCCAGTACTTC. Amino acids: CASLSGTSKETQYF. Variable domain in full (rest from reference TRBV2 and TRBJ2-5): EPEVTQTPSHQVTQMGQEVILRCVPISNHLYFYWYRQILGQKVEFLVSFYNNEISEKSEIFDDQFSVERPDGSNFTLKIRSTKLEDSAMYFCASLSGTSKETQYFGPGTRLLVL.

Turning to this clone: Because it lacks the conserved phenylalanine or tryptophan at the end, this CDR3 is likely a read error. J is TRBJ2-6 and V is TRBV7-9, with 7 positions matching TRBD1. J lost 4 bases, V lost 6 bases, and 6 bases had no gene match. This CDR3 contains 15 residues. Germline assignment: CDR1 SEHNR and CDR2 FQNEAQ (reference sequence). Here the CDR3 DNA reads TGTGCCAGCAGTCCGAGGGGGCCAGGGGCCAACGTCCTGACTCTC. This translates into CASSPRGPGANVLTL.

This chain joins TRBV30 and TRBJ1-1, with D unresolved. Trimming took 0 bases from V and 4 from J, leaving 9 bases between them. The CDR3 is 13 residues long. Germline lookup yields CDR1 GTSNPN and CDR2 SVGIG (reference sequence). CDR3 bases: TGTGCCTGGAGTGTCGGCAGCGGCACTGAAGCTTTCTTT. It is translated as CAWSVGSGTEAFF.

V gene TRBV7-2 combines with J gene TRBJ2-5; TRBD2 matches 9 bases. CDR1 and CDR2 from the germline V gene are SGHTA and FQGNSA. Trimming at V came to 5 bases and at J to 5 bases, leaving 9 bases not matched to a gene. The CDR3 covers 15 residues. The CDR3 region is CASSLGLAITETQYF. CDR3 bases: TGTGCCAGCAGCCTGGGACTAGCAATCACGGAGACCCAGTACTTC.

CDR3 loop: CASSDAVGGNQPQHF. The CDR3 region has the DNA TGTGCCAGCAGTGATGCCGTCGGTGGCAATCAGCCCCAGCATTTT. The V gene is TRBV25-1, the J gene TRBJ1-5; D not certain. CDR1 and CDR2 from the germline V gene are MGHDK and SYGVNS. The V gene lost 3 bases and the J gene lost 2 bases, with 11 bases spanning the gap. CDR3 length: 15 residues.

This chain joins TRBV19 and TRBJ1-2; D gene unclear. The CDR3 spans 10 residues. The germline CDR1 and CDR2 sequences are LNHDA and SQIVND (reference sequence). V was cut by 6 bases and J by 4 bases, with 3 bases left in between. CDR3 residues: CASRSYGYTF. Written as DNA, the CDR3 is TGTGCCAGTAGGAGCTATGGCTACACCTTC.

The chain combines TRBV25-1 with TRBJ1-1; D perhaps matches TRBD1 (5 bases). This CDR3 spans 15 amino acids. Trimming left V 1 base short and J 4 bases short, with 13 bases between. CDR1 and CDR2 (germline): MGHDK, SYGVNS. CDR3 sequence reads: CASSESFGGITEAFF. The CDR3 DNA follows: TGTGCCAGCAGTGAATCCTTCGGGGGAATCACTGAAGCTTTCTTT. The entire variable domain, with the rest obtained from reference TRBV25-1 and TRBJ1-1, is as follows: EADIYQTPRYLVIGTGKKITLECSQTMGHDKMYWYQQDPGMELHLIHYSYGVNSTEKGDLSSESTVSRIRTEHFPLTLESARPSHTSQYLCASSESFGGITEAFFGQGTRLTVV.

The chain links TRBV7-2 to TRBJ2-3; 8 positions agree with TRBD2. CDR1 and CDR2 from the germline V gene are SGHTA and FQGNSA. The CDR3 consists of 14 residues. J gave up 6 bases and V 5 bases, and 7 bases lay outside the gene matches. CDR3 sequence (DNA): TGTGCCAGCAGCCCACTCTTAGCGGGGGATACGCAGTATTTT. Translating it yields CASSPLLAGDTQYF. The whole variable domain, remainder taken from reference TRBV7-2 and TRBJ2-3, is GAGVSQSPSNKVTEKGKDVELRCDPISGHTALYWYRQSLGQGLEFLIYFQGNSAPDKSGLPSDRFSAERTGGSVSTLTIQRTQQEDSAVYLCASSPLLAGDTQYFGPGTRLTVL.

A single count supports this clone. The chain combines TRBV7-9 with TRBJ2-7; 10 bases are shared with TRBD2. From germline, CDR1 is SEHNR and CDR2 FQNEAQ (reference sequence). The CDR3 is made up of 16 amino acids. With 2 bases clipped from V and 0 bases from J, the junction kept 4 bases outside the gene matches. CDR3 coding DNA: TGTGCCAGCAGCTTAAGGTCTAGCGGGAGCTCCTACGAGCAGTACTTC. Encoded protein: CASSLRSSGSSYEQYF.

The chain has TRBV5-1 and TRBJ2-3; 13 nucleotides agree with TRBD2. The CDR3 totals 18 residues. The V segment lost 0 bases and the J segment 3 bases; nucleotides outside the gene matches: 7. Germline lookup yields CDR1 SGHRS and CDR2 YFSETQ. This CDR3 is CASSLELAGGPGTDTQYF. The CDR3 DNA sequence: TGCGCCAGCAGCTTGGAACTAGCGGGAGGGCCGGGAACAGATACGCAGTATTTT.

This clone was picked up one time. This chain links TRBV6-1 with TRBJ2-7, with D possibly matching TRBD2 (5 bases). Between the trimmed V and J ends, which lost 6 bases and 7 bases, there was a span of 16 bases. In germline, CDR1 is MNHNS, CDR2 SASEGT. The CDR3 runs to 13 residues. In nucleotides, the CDR3 is TGTGCCAGCAGCCTAAGTCCCCCGGGAGAGCAGTACTTC. Its protein is CASSLSPPGEQYF.

The V gene is TRBV5-1, the J gene TRBJ2-3; D gene unclear. The germline V gene encodes CDR1 SGHRS and CDR2 YFSETQ. This CDR3 is built from 14 residues. Trimming removed 5 bases at V and 1 base at J, with 11 bases between. Written as DNA, the CDR3 is TGCGCCAGCAGGAGAACTGAGGGCACAGATACGCAGTATTTT. Amino acids: CASRRTEGTDTQYF.

This clone turned up a few times. The chain carries TRBV7-8 and TRBJ2-1; 9 bases are a match to TRBD2. The CDR3 is 16 residues long. V trimming: 1 base; J trimming: 3 bases; junction bases outside the gene matches: 4. CDR1 is SGHVS, CDR2 FQNEAQ, per germline. The CDR3 is CASSLVAAGGYNEQFF. In nucleotides, the CDR3 is TGTGCCAGCAGCTTAGTCGCAGCGGGGGGCTACAATGAGCAGTTCTTC.

This chain joins TRBV20-1 and TRBJ2-1, with D unresolved. Germline CDR1 and CDR2: DFQATT and SNEGSKA (reference sequence). This CDR3 is built from 8 residues. The CDR3 here is CSWSEQFF. Written as DNA, the CDR3 is TGCAGCTGGAGTGAGCAGTTCTTC.

The chain links TRBV4-3 to TRBJ2-7, with a weak D call TRBD2 (9 bases). Per the germline V gene, CDR1 is LGHNA and CDR2 is YSLEER. The CDR3 sequence is 15 residues long. Trimming took 5 bases from V and 2 from J, leaving 16 bases between them. The CDR3 is CASSSGGTGTYEQYF. The DNA of the CDR3 is TGCGCCAGCAGCAGCGGGGGGACAGGTACCTACGAGCAGTACTTC.